One T cell receptor beta chain is described in this entry. Its antigen is not known. Its ends do not fully match the called genes, so a read error is possible. The data are from a study of shared clonotypes between healthy human individuals. General study points: Compared with memory subsets, naive subsets generally had larger estimated richness. The generation probabilities recorded for non-shared clonotypes fell below those of clonotypes shared by all four donors.

The CDR3 has 15 residues. The germline CDR1 and CDR2 sequences are MNHNY and SVGAGI (reference sequence). A CD45RA-negative memory subset and a CD45RA+ naive subset were separated from the CD4+ cells. Several immunoSEQ plates held equal portions of the genomic DNA taken from each subset. TCRdb's table, derived via immunoSEQ multiplex PCR, lists solely in-frame clones and lacks some. Among about 2.4 million clones, roughly nine tenths were seen once, and the ten largest hold 0.14%. V and J are TRBV6-6 and TRBJ1-6, with 7 bases that match TRBD1. The origin of this receptor is a man between 18 and 35 years old in good health. Material for sequencing was naive CD4+ T cells sorted from blood. Specified subset: CD45RA+ positively selected. The CDR3 DNA is TGTGCCAGCAGGTACTCCCGGGACAGCCTCAGCACCCTCCACTTT. It translates to CASRYSRDSLSTLHF.